This TCR beta chain was documented in a study of blood T cell repertoires in COVID-19. Looking at the study overall: Collection of acute and convalescent COVID-19 samples took place in the United States, Italy and Spain. Nucleic acid was either cDNA or gDNA, and it came from T cells, B-cell-depleted T cells, or PBMCs.

Per the authors' pipeline: Amplification with reference gene primers provided the estimates of nucleated cell counts. Profiling relied on immunoSEQ multiplex PCR, and the TCRdb table lists in-frame clones only, not all of them. The DNA gave D and trimming, while V, J and clone size come from that table. Among roughly 250,000 clones listed, more than 80% were seen once. The ends were cut back, 6 bases at V and 5 bases at J, with 13 bases in the middle. This CDR3 is 13 amino acids long. Germline CDR1 LGHDT, CDR2 YNNKEL (reference sequence). The sample holds many counts of this clone. The J gene is TRBJ1-1, the V gene TRBV3-1 (or the pseudogene TRBV3-2), with a possible D match to TRBD1 (5 bases). This clonotype was sampled from a human donor in a cohort sampled during active COVID-19. Input material: peripheral blood. CDR3 DNA: TGTGCCAGCAGTCCCCTTGGGGGGACTGAAGCTTTCTTT. Its protein is CASSPLGGTEAFF.